The rows below give T cell receptor beta chains drawn from one sample of a study of molecular identifiers for immune sequencing clone quantification. In TCRdb, the PCR reads were re-called with MiXCR into one record per CDR3 protein. This sample carries 85,000 to 100,000 distinct CDR3 sequences, roughly a fifth of them seen once, and the ten largest clones take 1% to 1.2%. Sequenced material: naive CD8+ T cells from blood, with Jurkat cell RNA spiked in. These receptors came from a human donor in good health. Some libraries in this study had Jurkat cell RNA spiked in. The CDR3 runs from the conserved cysteine through the conserved F or W. The order of the fields is CDR3 DNA, CDR3 protein, clone size, V gene, D gene, J gene. D genes are given only for firm matches. Clone sizes are given selectively: once, few, many, or a class where the clone is expanded.

cdr3_nt: TGCGCCAGCAGCCAAGATCCTGGGGGGCTTCAGCCCCAGCATTTT; cdr3_aa: CASSQDPGGLQPQHF; clone_size: many; v_call: TRBV4-1; d_call: NA; j_call: TRBJ1-5
cdr3_nt: TGTGCCTGGAGCGTGGGGGTGGGGTATGAGACCCAGTACTTC; cdr3_aa: CAWSVGVGYETQYF; clone_size: NA; v_call: TRBV30; d_call: NA; j_call: TRBJ2-5
cdr3_nt: TGTGCCAGCCAAGGAGGAGGGGTAGATACGCAGTATTTT; cdr3_aa: CASQGGGVDTQYF; clone_size: few; v_call: TRBV27; d_call: NA; j_call: TRBJ2-3
cdr3_nt: TGTGCCAGCAGCGCGAGGCCCTATGATTGGAGTGAAGCTTTCTTT; cdr3_aa: CASSARPYDWSEAFF; clone_size: many; v_call: TRBV5-5; d_call: NA; j_call: TRBJ1-1
cdr3_nt: TGTGCCAGTAGTACTAGGACTAGCGGGTCCACAGATACGCAGTATTTT; cdr3_aa: CASSTRTSGSTDTQYF; clone_size: many; v_call: TRBV19; d_call: TRBD2; j_call: TRBJ2-3
cdr3_nt: TGTGCCAGCAGTTACCTACAGAATCAGCCCCAGCATTTT; cdr3_aa: CASSYLQNQPQHF; clone_size: many; v_call: TRBV6-5; d_call: NA; j_call: TRBJ1-5
cdr3_nt: TGTGCCAGCAGCCCCTGGGGGGCCGATCCCCTCTACGAGCAGTACTTC; cdr3_aa: CASSPWGADPLYEQYF; clone_size: NA; v_call: TRBV3-1; d_call: NA; j_call: TRBJ2-7
cdr3_nt: TGTGCCATCGGGACAGACATGAACACTGAAGCTTTCTTT; cdr3_aa: CAIGTDMNTEAFF; clone_size: few; v_call: TRBV10-3; d_call: TRBD1; j_call: TRBJ1-1
cdr3_nt: TGTGCCAGCAGTGTAGGACTAGCGGGAAGCACAGATACGCAGTATTTT; cdr3_aa: CASSVGLAGSTDTQYF; clone_size: many; v_call: TRBV6-1; d_call: TRBD2; j_call: TRBJ2-3
cdr3_nt: TGTGCCAGCAGTATCGGACAGGGGGCTGGGTATGGCTACACCTTC; cdr3_aa: CASSIGQGAGYGYTF; clone_size: NA; v_call: TRBV12-3/TRBV12-4; d_call: TRBD1; j_call: TRBJ1-2
cdr3_nt: TGTGCCTGCAGCATCTCCCTGGGCACTGAAGCTTTCTTT; cdr3_aa: CACSISLGTEAFF; clone_size: NA; v_call: TRBV27; d_call: NA; j_call: TRBJ1-1
cdr3_nt: TGTGCCACCAGTGATACGGGGACACGGGAGGCTTACAATGAGCAGTTCTTC; cdr3_aa: CATSDTGTREAYNEQFF; clone_size: NA; v_call: TRBV24-1; d_call: NA; j_call: TRBJ2-1
cdr3_nt: TGCAGCGTCCGGACAGGGCTTAATTCACCCCTCCACTTT; cdr3_aa: CSVRTGLNSPLHF; clone_size: many; v_call: TRBV29-1; d_call: TRBD1; j_call: TRBJ1-6